This T cell receptor (beta chain) was recovered during a study of blood T cell repertoires in COVID-19. V was clipped by 2 bases and J by 3 bases; unmatched bases: 3. CDR1 SGHVS and CDR2 FQNEAQ come from the germline V gene. The CDR3 has 14 residues. Clones were read by immunoSEQ multiplex PCR, and TCRdb kept only the in-frame ones, dropping some. Of about 150,000 clones in the sample, about 80% were seen once. Sequenced: peripheral blood. This TCR came from a man in his sixties with acute or convalescent COVID-19. The rearrangement joins TRBV7-8 to TRBJ1-2, with 7 bases matching TRBD1. The CDR3 DNA reads as TGTGCCAGCAGCTTATTAGACAGGGACTATGGCTACACCTTC. It specifies CASSLLDRDYGYTF. Based on the CDR3 plus reference TRBV7-8 and TRBJ1-2, the full variable domain is GAGVSQSPRYKVAKRGQDVALRCDPISGHVSLFWYQQALGQGPEFLTYFQNEAQLDKSGLPSDRFFAERPEGSVSTLKIQRTQQEDSAVYLCASSLLDRDYGYTFGSGTRLTVV.